The T cell receptor beta chain under discussion was sequenced for a study of blood T cell repertoires in COVID-19. As for the study in general: Samples representing acute and convalescent COVID-19 were sourced from the United States, Italy and Spain. Sources were T cells, B-cell-depleted T cells, or PBMCs; the material itself was cDNA or gDNA.

Authors' methods: Estimated nucleated cell counts came from reference gene primer amplification. The method was immunoSEQ multiplex PCR; TCRdb's version includes in-frame clones alone and lacks a portion of them. V and J calls and clone size are given by that table; D and trimming were obtained from the DNA. The profile shows about 110,000 clones, around 83% of them singletons. The CDR3 is 15 amino acids. Germline CDR1 MNHNY, CDR2 SVGAGI (reference sequence). Unmatched junction bases numbered 8, after V lost 6 bases and J lost 4 bases. This clone has a handful of counts. The chain uses TRBV6-6 and TRBJ1-4; 7 bases agree with TRBD1. The TCR was taken from a man between 40 and 49 years old with acute or convalescent COVID-19. The source material was peripheral blood. In DNA form, the CDR3 reads TGTGCCAGCAGCTCCCGGGACAGCTATAATGAAAAACTGTTTTTT. This translates into CASSSRDSYNEKLFF.